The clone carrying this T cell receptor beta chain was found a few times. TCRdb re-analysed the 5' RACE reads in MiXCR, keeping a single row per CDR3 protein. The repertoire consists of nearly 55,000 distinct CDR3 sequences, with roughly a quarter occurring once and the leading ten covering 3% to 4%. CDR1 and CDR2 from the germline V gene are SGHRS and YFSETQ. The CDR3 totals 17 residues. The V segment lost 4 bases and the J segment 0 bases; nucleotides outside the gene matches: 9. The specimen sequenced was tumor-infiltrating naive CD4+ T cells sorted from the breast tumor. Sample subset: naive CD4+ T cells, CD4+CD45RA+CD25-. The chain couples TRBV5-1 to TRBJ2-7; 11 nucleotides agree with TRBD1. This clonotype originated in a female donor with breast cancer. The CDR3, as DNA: TGCGCCAGCAGCAACCCCTCGGGGACAGGGGGCTCCTACGAGCAGTACTTC. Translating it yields CASSNPSGTGGSYEQYF.